This T cell receptor (beta chain) was retrieved from a study of OX40 agonist ivuxolimab in advanced cancers. For the study in its entirety: The costimulatory receptor OX40 (CD134) was targeted by ivuxolimab, a fully human IgG2 agonistic monoclonal antibody. Patients were allowed to have had prior anti-PD-1, anti-PD-L1 or anti-CTLA-4 therapy, and more than 30% of the dose-escalation patients had previously received checkpoint inhibitors. Partial responses were achieved by three dose-escalation patients, of whom one had hepatocellular carcinoma and two had cutaneous melanoma. Peripheral TCRbeta sequencing aimed to test whether ivuxolimab altered TCR sequence diversity and caused clonal T-cell expansion. The paper reports the monotherapy dose-escalation portion (N of about 54 patients) of the phase I ivuxolimab trial. In the dose-escalation cohort, over 65% of patients were male, and the mean age was about 55 years, with a range of 23 to 79. Intravenous ivuxolimab was administered to patients every 2 weeks at six dose levels: 0.01, 0.1, 0.3, 1.5, 3 and 10 mg/kg. Among the approximately 54 dose-escalation patients, about 19 had hepatocellular carcinoma, approximately 15 melanoma, 9 renal cell carcinoma and 9 head and neck cancer. Paper-wide results and their limitations: After ivuxolimab, CD8+ T cells had more expanded clones than CD4+ T cells on average. At doses of 0.1 to 3.0 mg/kg, clonal expansion of both CD4+ and CD8+ blood T cells was observed from baseline to week 6. Low levels of normalized T-cell clonal expansion were also seen in some nonresponding patients. In partial responders in the 0.1-3.0 mg/kg groups, normalized peripheral clonal expansion was found to be among the lowest, especially among CD8+ T cells. Antigen specificity was not determined for the clonally expanded peripheral T cells.

Based on the germline V gene, the CDR1 and CDR2 sequences are SGHAT and FQNNGV. The V end loses 1 base and the J end loses 1 base, and a stretch of 8 bases separates them. There are 15 amino acids in the CDR3, from cysteine to phenylalanine inclusive. Just the 45-base CDR3 DNA is kept, in frame starting at base 1. As concerns this clone: There is no known antigen for this receptor. Base qualities are not provided; no much larger clone lies one nucleotide away.

For sequencing of the TCRbeta CDR3 region, genomic DNA was extracted from the sorted cells. The immunoSEQ Assay was used to sequence the TCRbeta CDR3 regions. The clones in this table, taken by TCRdb from immuneACCESS, are in-frame only. Not every clone is retained; where verified, under half of the shortfall comes from an unresolved V gene, and the cause of the rest is unknown. This sample comprises around 92,000 clones, 84% of them detected only once. The ten largest clonotypes hold around 2.9% of the sample. The trial excluded patients who had a history of autoimmune disease or were on systemic immunosuppression. In every dose cohort, peripheral blood was drawn for TCR sequencing at baseline, cycle 4 day 1, and cycle 7 day 1. Samples were obtained from an open-label, multicenter, first-in-human phase I dose-escalation trial of ivuxolimab. The trial enrolled adults with locally advanced or metastatic head and neck squamous cell, hepatocellular, melanoma or renal cell carcinoma. Before TCR sequencing, CD4+ T cells and CD8+ T cells were sorted from peripheral blood as separate populations.

The V gene is TRBV11-2 and the J gene is TRBJ2-1, with the D gene call left open. This sequence originates from an adult with an advanced solid tumor such as melanoma, head and neck, liver or kidney cancer. Sequenced here: CD4+ or CD8+ T cells sorted from blood, sampled in a trial of the OX40 agonist ivuxolimab. The nucleotide sequence reads TGTGCCAGCAGCTTAGTGGTGGGATCCTACAATGAGCAGTTCTTC. Its protein product is CASSLVVGSYNEQFF.